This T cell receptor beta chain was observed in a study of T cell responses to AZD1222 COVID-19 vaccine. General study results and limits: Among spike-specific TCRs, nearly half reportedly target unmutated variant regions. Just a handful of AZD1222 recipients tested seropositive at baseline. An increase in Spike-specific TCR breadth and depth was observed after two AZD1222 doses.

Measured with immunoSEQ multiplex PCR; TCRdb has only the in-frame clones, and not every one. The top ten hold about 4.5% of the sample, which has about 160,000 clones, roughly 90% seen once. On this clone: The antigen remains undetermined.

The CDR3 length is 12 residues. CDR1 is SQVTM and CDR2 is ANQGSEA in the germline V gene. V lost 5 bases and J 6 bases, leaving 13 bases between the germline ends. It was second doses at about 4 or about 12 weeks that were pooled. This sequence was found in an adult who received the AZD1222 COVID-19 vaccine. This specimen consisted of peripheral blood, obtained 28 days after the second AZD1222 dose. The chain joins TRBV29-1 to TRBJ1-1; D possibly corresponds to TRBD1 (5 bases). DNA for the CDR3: TGCAGCGTTAACACAGGCTCTTCTGAAGCTTTCTTT. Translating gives CSVNTGSSEAFF.